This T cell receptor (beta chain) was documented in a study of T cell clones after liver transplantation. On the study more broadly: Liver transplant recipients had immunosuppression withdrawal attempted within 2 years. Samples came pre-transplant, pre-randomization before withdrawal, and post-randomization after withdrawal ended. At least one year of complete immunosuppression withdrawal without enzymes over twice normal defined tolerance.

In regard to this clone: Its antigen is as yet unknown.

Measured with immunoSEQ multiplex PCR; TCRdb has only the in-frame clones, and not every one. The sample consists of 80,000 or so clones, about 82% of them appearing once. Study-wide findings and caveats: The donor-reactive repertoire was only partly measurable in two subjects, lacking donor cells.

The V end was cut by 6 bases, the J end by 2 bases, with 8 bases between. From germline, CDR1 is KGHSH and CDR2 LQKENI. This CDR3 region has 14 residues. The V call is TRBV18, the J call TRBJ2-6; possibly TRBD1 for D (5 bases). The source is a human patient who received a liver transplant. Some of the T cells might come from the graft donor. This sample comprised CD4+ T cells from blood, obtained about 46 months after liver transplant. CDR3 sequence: CASSTGTGANVLTF. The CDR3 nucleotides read TGTGCCAGCTCCACAGGAACTGGGGCCAACGTCCTGACTTTC.